This paragraph reports one TCR beta chain. The data originate from a study of T cell changes during pregnancy in multiple sclerosis. Produced via immunoSEQ multiplex PCR; TCRdb's table is partial and in-frame only. Seen here are 40,000 to 45,000 clones, about 89% observed once, and the top ten hold around 0.51%. This CDR3 region has 14 residues. Germline CDR1 and CDR2: SGHVS and FNYEAQ. V lost 2 bases, J lost 6 bases, and 3 bases stayed unmatched. The source is a female donor with multiple sclerosis, enrolled in a pregnancy study. This chain connects TRBV7-6 to TRBJ1-4; 7 positions match TRBD1. The sequencing here drew on CD4+ T cells from peripheral blood mononuclear cells, taken in the first trimester of pregnancy. CDR3 amino acids: CASSLRTGDEKLFF. DNA of the CDR3: TGTGCCAGCAGCTTACGGACAGGCGATGAAAAACTGTTTTTT.